These 23 T cell receptor beta chains share one sample of origin, sequenced in a study of blood T cells in healthy people across ages. PCR was performed a second time for about 6 to 12 cycles using a sample-barcoded 5' primer and a J-beta primer mix. One entry per CDR3 protein, called by TCRdb with MiXCR from the 5' RACE reads. The sample comprises about 1.1 million distinct CDR3 sequences, around two fifths of which are singletons, and around 13% rests with the top ten. Sequencing input: blood. Receptors originate from a man younger than 35 in good health.

This clonotype was observed a handful of times. The chain carries TRBV3-1 and TRBJ1-1; D is unresolved. Germline CDR1 and CDR2: LGHDT and YNNKEL (reference sequence). There are 15 residues in the CDR3. The V and J ends lost 4 bases and 2 bases respectively, with 14 bases between them. Here the CDR3 DNA reads TGTGCCAGCAGCCGAGAGGTCGGAATCAACACTGAAGCTTTCTTT. This gives the protein CASSREVGINTEAFF.

V usage is TRBV4-3 and J usage is TRBJ1-2; D is perhaps TRBD1 (5 bases). The CDR3 length is 17 residues. The germline V gene has CDR1 LGHNA and CDR2 YSLEER. V lost 8 bases and J 1 base, leaving 23 bases between the germline ends. CDR3 protein: CASGNWGEGVLNYGYTF. The CDR3 region has the DNA TGCGCCAGCGGAAATTGGGGAGAAGGGGTACTTAACTATGGCTACACCTTC.

The rearrangement uses TRBV3-1 and TRBJ2-1; perhaps TRBD2 as D (5 bases). Germline V gene data show CDR1 as LGHDT and CDR2 as YNNKEL (reference sequence). The ends were cut back, 3 bases at V and 8 bases at J, with 11 bases in the middle. The CDR3 runs to 13 residues. As DNA, the CDR3 is TGTGCCAGCAGCCAGGCCCTAGCTGATGAGCAGTTCTTC. Translated: CASSQALADEQFF.

Comment on this clonotype: This may arise from a read error, as a much more abundant clone is one base away. The chain carries TRBV4-1 and TRBJ1-1; the D gene is possibly TRBD1 (6 bases). In germline, CDR1 is MGHRA, CDR2 YSYEKL. This CDR3 spans 16 amino acids. V was pared by 4 bases and J by 1 base, with 16 bases between. The CDR3 sequence is CASSREQGNRNTEAFF. The CDR3 bases are TGCGCCAGCAGCCGAGAACAGGGTAATCGGAACACTGAAGCTTTCTTT.

V usage is TRBV27 and J usage is TRBJ2-1; 8 nucleotides match TRBD1. This CDR3 contains 15 residues. CDR1 is MNHEY, CDR2 SMNVEV, per germline (reference sequence). J gave up 9 bases and V 3 bases, and 10 bases lay outside the gene matches. The CDR3 here is CASSLSSRGQGEQFF. CDR3 bases: TGTGCCAGCAGTTTGTCTAGCAGGGGGCAGGGTGAGCAGTTCTTC.

The J gene is TRBJ1-5, the V gene TRBV7-2, with TRBD1 matching 8 bases. The J segment lost 4 bases and the V segment lost 5 bases, leaving 13 bases of the junction unmatched. CDR1 and CDR2 from the germline V gene are SGHTA and FQGNSA. CDR3 length: 17 amino acids. CDR3 residues: CASSPLGVQGVNQPQHF. In DNA form, the CDR3 reads TGTGCCAGCAGCCCCTTGGGGGTACAGGGGGTGAATCAGCCCCAGCATTTT. Supplemented by reference TRBV7-2 and TRBJ1-5, the full variable domain reads GAGVSQSPSNKVTEKGKDVELRCDPISGHTALYWYRQSLGQGLEFLIYFQGNSAPDKSGLPSDRFSAERTGGSVSTLTIQRTQQEDSAVYLCASSPLGVQGVNQPQHFGDGTRLSIL.

This clonotype was counted a few times. This chain's CDR3 is CASSKGLAGAETQYF. For the CDR3, the DNA is TGTGCCAGCAGCAAGGGACTAGCGGGGGCAGAGACCCAGTACTTC. This chain connects TRBV9 to TRBJ2-5, with 14 bases that match TRBD2. This CDR3 is built from 15 residues. V shed 4 bases, J shed 4 bases, and the junction held 3 bases outside the gene matches. CDR1 and CDR2 from the germline V gene are SGDLS and YYNGEE.

This clonotype was seen only once. At one of its ends the junction is not consistent with the germline gene, which may arise from a read error. The chain links TRBV4-3 to TRBJ2-6, with no clear D. Germline CDR1 and CDR2: LGHNA and YSLEER. CDR3 length: 19 amino acids. CDR3 sequence (DNA): TGCGCCAGCAGCCAAGATGGCGCCAGGCAGAGCTCTAGGGCCAACGTCCTGACTTTC. It yields the protein CASSQDGARQSSRANVLTF.

The chain combines TRBV18 with TRBJ2-4, with a possible D match to TRBD1 (5 bases). V shed 4 bases and J shed 4 bases, with 14 bases lying between them. Germline CDR1 reads KGHSH; CDR2 reads LQKENI. There are 15 residues in the CDR3. The CDR3 region has the DNA TGTGCCAGCTCACTGATGGACACACTAAAAAACATTCAGTACTTC. It encodes CASSLMDTLKNIQYF.

There are a few counts of this clonotype. DNA of the CDR3: TGCAGTGCTGGGCGGTCCGGGGGCTTTGGTACTGAAGCTTTCTTT. Translating it yields CSAGRSGGFGTEAFF. V and J are TRBV20-1 and TRBJ1-1; D may be TRBD1 (6 bases). V lost 5 bases, J lost 5 bases, and 21 bases lay in between. The CDR3 consists of 15 residues. Germline V gene lookup returns CDR1 DFQATT and CDR2 SNEGSKA (reference sequence).

This chain links TRBV27 with TRBJ1-2; D uncertain. This CDR3 contains 15 residues. Per the germline V gene, CDR1 is MNHEY and CDR2 is SMNVEV (reference sequence). V gave up 6 bases and J gave up 3 bases, with 17 bases separating them. This CDR3 is CASSPRTTFDYGYTF. The CDR3 DNA is TGTGCCAGCAGCCCAAGAACTACATTTGACTATGGCTACACCTTC.

The genes are TRBV7-9 and TRBJ1-2, with D possibly matching TRBD1 (5 bases). The CDR3 has 15 amino acids. V was clipped by 0 bases and J by 2 bases, with 10 bases between them. Germline V CDR1 and CDR2: SEHNR, FQNEAQ (reference sequence). The CDR3 is CASSLAGRQNYGYTF. The CDR3 nucleotides are TGTGCCAGCAGCTTAGCGGGACGACAAAACTATGGCTACACCTTC. The full variable domain, rest sourced from reference TRBV7-9 and TRBJ1-2, is DTGVSQNPRHKITKRGQNVTFRCDPISEHNRLYWYRQTLGQGPEFLTYFQNEAQLEKSRLLSDRFSAERPKGSFSTLEIQRTEQGDSAMYLCASSLAGRQNYGYTFGSGTRLTVV.

This clonotype was counted a few times. V usage is TRBV4-3 and J usage is TRBJ2-1; D is undetermined. CDR3 size: 16 residues. V lost 0 bases, J lost 4 bases, and 13 bases lay in between. Germline V gene data show CDR1 as LGHNA and CDR2 as YSLEER. The CDR3: CASSQDPASSYNEQFF. The DNA for the CDR3 is TGCGCCAGCAGCCAAGATCCCGCTAGTTCGTACAATGAGCAGTTCTTC.

V and J are TRBV28 and TRBJ1-5; possible D gene TRBD1, 5 bases. The CDR3 is made up of 16 amino acids. The germline V and J ends were trimmed by 5 bases and 0 bases, with 14 bases remaining between them. Per germline, CDR1 MDHEN and CDR2 SYDVKM. The CDR3 sequence is CASSPPTAYSNQPQHF. The CDR3 DNA reads TGTGCCAGCAGTCCCCCGACAGCCTATAGCAATCAGCCCCAGCATTTT.

This clonotype was counted between two and nine times. The rearrangement joins TRBV4-3 to TRBJ1-1; D is ambiguous. The germline gives CDR1 LGHNA, CDR2 YSLEER. V lost 1 base, J lost 3 bases, and 6 bases lay in between. The CDR3 loop spans 13 amino acids. The CDR3 nucleotides are TGCGCCAGCAGCCAAGGGGCGGACACTGAAGCTTTCTTT. Its translation is CASSQGADTEAFF.

The chain uses TRBV24-1 and TRBJ1-2; D gene uncertain. From germline, CDR1 is KGHDR and CDR2 SFDVKD. Trimming pared 1 base from V and 2 bases from J, leaving 10 bases between. CDR3 size: 15 residues. CDR3 region: CATSDFGRGNYGYTF. The DNA for the CDR3 is TGTGCCACCAGTGATTTCGGGCGAGGGAACTATGGCTACACCTTC.

This chain connects TRBV7-2 to TRBJ2-5; D not resolved. Deletions cut 3 bases from V and 9 bases from J, with 11 bases between. Germline V gives CDR1 SGHTA, CDR2 FQGNSA. The CDR3 totals 12 residues. Here the CDR3 reads CASSLLLQAQYF. The CDR3 DNA is TGTGCCAGCAGCTTGCTTCTCCAGGCCCAGTACTTC.

The chain joins TRBV7-9 to TRBJ2-1, with 8 bases fitting TRBD2. Trimming at V came to 3 bases and at J to 5 bases, leaving 9 bases not matched to a gene. The CDR3 is made up of 16 amino acids. CDR1 and CDR2 from the germline V gene are SEHNR and FQNEAQ (reference sequence). This CDR3 reads CASSFLSSSGDNEQFF. The CDR3, as DNA: TGTGCCAGCAGCTTTTTGTCTAGTAGCGGGGACAATGAGCAGTTCTTC.

As concerns this clonotype: It may be a read error: a sequence one base away is much more abundant. The chain combines TRBV18 with TRBJ1-2; D unclear. Deletions cut 2 bases from V and 6 bases from J, with 4 bases between. From germline, CDR1 is KGHSH and CDR2 LQKENI. The CDR3 is 11 amino acids. Here the CDR3 reads CASSPRDGYTF. CDR3 DNA: TGTGCCAGCTCACCAAGGGATGGCTACACCTTC.

Turning to this clonotype: Mismatch with germline at one junction end may stem from a read error. The V and J genes are TRBV2 and TRBJ1-2; weak D call: TRBD1 (5 bases). The CDR3 covers 13 residues. The germline V gene has CDR1 SNHLY and CDR2 FYNNEI. The CDR3 reads CASRDQGWYGYSF. The CDR3 region has the DNA TGTGCCAGCAGGGACCAGGGTTGGTATGGCTACAGCTTC.

The chain uses TRBV15 and TRBJ1-3; no definite D call. The CDR3 has 15 amino acids. The germline CDR1 and CDR2 sequences are LNHNV and YYDKDF (reference sequence). V was cut by 4 bases and J by 0 bases, with 10 bases left in between. The CDR3 sequence: CATSNRLSSGNTIYF. The CDR3 DNA reads TGTGCCACCAGCAATCGACTGAGCTCTGGAAACACCATATATTTT.

Regarding this clonotype: At one end, the junction sequence differs from germline, possibly due to a read error. The chain links TRBV12-3 or TRBV12-4 to TRBJ2-3; the match to TRBD2 covers 8 bases. CDR3 size: 13 residues. The CDR3 DNA sequence: TGTGCCGGGGCCGGGACTAGAGCAGATGCGCAGTATTTT. It yields the protein CAGAGTRADAQYF.

Comment on this clonotype: One junction end disagrees with the germline gene, perhaps due to a read error. The rearrangement links TRBV5-5 to TRBJ2-1; 7 bases are a match to TRBD2. This CDR3 is 16 amino acids long. CDR1 SGHKS and CDR2 YYEKEE come from the germline V gene (reference sequence). As DNA, the CDR3 is TGTGCCAGCAGCTCCCCTAGCGGATTAACCTACAGTGAGCAGTTCTTC. This sequence encodes CASSSPSGLTYSEQFF. Together with reference TRBV5-5 and TRBJ2-1, the CDR3 gives the full variable domain: DAGVTQSPTHLIKTRGQQVTLRCSPISGHKSVSWYQQVLGQGPQFIFQYYEKEERGRGNFPDRFSARQFPNYSSELNVNALLLGDSALYLCASSSPSGLTYSEQFFGPGTRLTVL.